Detailed here is one TCR beta chain. Its antigen is undetermined. This specimen belongs to a study of graft-versus-host responses after intestinal transplantation. Study summary: Every recipient had anti-thymocyte globulin induction and two to three years of tacrolimus plus steroids.

Repertoires were generated with immunoSEQ multiplex PCR, while TCRdb's copy carries only in-frame clones and drops some. In the table there are over 80,000 clones, around 86% of which are singletons. Per the germline V gene, CDR1 is SGHNT and CDR2 is YYREEE (reference sequence). The CDR3 is 13 residues long. V lost 0 bases to trimming and J lost 3 bases, with 4 bases between them. Findings of the study overall: Peak circulating GvH clone levels were associated with early post-transplant HvG declines.

The sample consisted of PBMCs, taken 255 days after intestinal transplant. This TCR derives from a human patient who received an intestinal transplant, so some T cells may come from the graft donor. The V and J genes are TRBV5-4 and TRBJ1-5; D call uncertain. Here the CDR3 DNA reads TGTGCCAGCAGCTTGGACACCAATCAGCCCCAGCATTTT. It codes for CASSLDTNQPQHF.